The clone carrying this T cell receptor beta chain was counted many times. What it binds is unknown. The data are from a study of response to subunit inactivated influenza vaccine. Overall study results and limits: The authors proposed limited new T cell recruitment per seasonal influenza vaccination.

TCRdb redid the calling of the RT-PCR reads with MiXCR, one entry per CDR3 protein. The data contain hundreds of thousands of distinct CDR3 sequences, about 15% of them seen just once; the ten biggest clones take up around 6.5%. The CDR3 loop spans 14 amino acids. The ends were cut back, 5 bases at V and 0 bases at J, with 13 bases in the middle. The V gene's germline CDR1 is DFQATT and CDR2 SNEGSKA (reference sequence). This sample comprised PBMCs from blood, obtained less than 15 days before vaccination. The receptor comes from a man aged 45 to 65 who received an inactivated influenza vaccine. This sequence joins TRBV20-1 and TRBJ1-1; D is perhaps TRBD1 (6 bases). The DNA for the CDR3 is TGCAGTGCTTCCGGACAGCTCATGAACACTGAAGCTTTCTTT. It codes for CSASGQLMNTEAFF.